These 5 T cell receptor beta chains originate from one sample sequenced in a study of cytomegalovirus exposure and HLA in healthy donors. The PCR contained 60 Vbeta and 13 Jbeta primers. TCRdb's table, derived via immunoSEQ multiplex PCR, lists solely in-frame clones and lacks some. The sample contains 170,000 or so clones, about four fifths of which appear only once. The sample consisted of PBMCs. These receptors came from a male donor in good health and CMV-seronegative.

The chain has TRBV6-1 and TRBJ2-1; TRBD2 matches at 11 bases. V gave up 2 bases and J gave up 0 bases; unmatched junction bases: 6. Germline V gene lookup returns CDR1 MNHNS and CDR2 SASEGT. CDR3 size: 18 residues. The CDR3 DNA sequence: TGTGCCAGCAGTGAAACGCTAGCGGGAGGCCCCTCCTACAATGAGCAGTTCTTC. Translated, it gives CASSETLAGGPSYNEQFF.

The chain links TRBV15 to TRBJ1-3; D is unclear. This CDR3 has 17 amino acids. The germline V and J ends were trimmed by 0 bases and 0 bases, with 12 bases remaining between them. In germline, CDR1 is LNHNV, CDR2 YYDKDF (reference sequence). CDR3 in DNA: TGTGCCACCAGCAGAGATTCCGTCGAGTACTCTGGAAACACCATATATTTT. This codes for CATSRDSVEYSGNTIYF.

The chain carries TRBV25-1 and TRBJ2-1; 11 nucleotides align to TRBD2. Trimming took 3 bases from V and 4 from J; bases not matched to a gene: 5. CDR3 length: 16 residues. The V gene's germline CDR1 is MGHDK and CDR2 SYGVNS. The CDR3 loop is CASSEPGLADYNEQFF. CDR3 DNA: TGTGCCAGCAGTGAGCCGGGACTAGCGGATTACAATGAGCAGTTCTTC.

The chain has TRBV4-1 and TRBJ1-2; D remains ambiguous. The CDR3 covers 15 residues. The V end lost 4 bases, the J end lost 4 bases, and 16 bases lay between the germline ends. Germline CDR1 is MGHRA and CDR2 is YSYEKL. In nucleotides, the CDR3 is TGCGCCAGCAGCCGGAGTGTCGAGGGATCCTATGGCTACACCTTC. Translation gives CASSRSVEGSYGYTF.

V is TRBV7-9 and J is TRBJ1-2, with TRBD1 identical over 8 bases. V trimming: 4 bases; J trimming: 6 bases; junction bases outside the gene matches: 4. This CDR3 comprises 13 residues. Germline V gene lookup returns CDR1 SEHNR and CDR2 FQNEAQ (reference sequence). This CDR3 is CASSSRTGNGYTF. CDR3 in DNA: TGTGCCAGCAGCTCGCGGACAGGGAATGGCTACACCTTC.